These 8 T cell receptor beta chains originate from one sample sequenced in a study of radiotherapy plus CTLA-4 blockade in lung cancer. The assay was immunoSEQ multiplex PCR, and TCRdb's table has in-frame clones only and misses some. The data hold roughly 48,000 clones, with around 69% observed a single time. This material consisted of peripheral blood, taken from a patient treated with radiotherapy plus ipilimumab. These receptors all stem from a human donor with non-small cell lung cancer who had stable disease on radiotherapy plus ipilimumab.

On this clone: One end of the junction is discordant with germline, which a read error may explain. The CDR3 is CASSLTGTGNTIYF. The DNA of the CDR3 is TGTGCCAGCAGCCTGACAGGGACTGGAAACACCATATATTTT. The chain joins TRBV5-1 to TRBJ1-3; 7 positions agree with TRBD1. The CDR3 is made up of 14 amino acids. CDR1 SGHRS and CDR2 YFSETQ come from the germline V gene. Combining the CDR3 with reference TRBV5-1 and TRBJ1-3 gives the whole variable domain KAGVTQTPRYLIKTRGQQVTLSCSPISGHRSVSWYQQTPGQGLQFLFEYFSETQRNKGNFPGRFSGRQFSNSRSEMNVSTLELGDSALYLCASSLTGTGNTIYFGEGSWLTVV.

The CDR3 region has the DNA TGTGCCAGCAGCGAAAGAGTTGGGGATGGCTACACCTTC. Protein: CASSERVGDGYTF. This chain connects TRBV6-5 to TRBJ1-2; D is unresolved. The CDR3 has 13 residues. Trimming cost V 6 bases and J 6 bases, with 14 bases left between them. CDR1 and CDR2 (germline): MNHEY, SVGAGI.

The chain joins TRBV11-2 to TRBJ1-6; unclear D gene. The ends were cut back, 5 bases at V and 13 bases at J, with 9 bases in the middle. Per germline, CDR1 SGHAT and CDR2 FQNNGV. The CDR3 has 11 residues. The CDR3, as DNA: TGTGCCAGCAGCCGCGGAGTTCCCCTCCACTTT. Protein sequence: CASSRGVPLHF.

V is TRBV10-2 and J is TRBJ1-5; D perhaps matches TRBD1 (6 bases). The CDR3 covers 16 residues. Germline CDR1 and CDR2: WSHSY and SAAADI. V shed 3 bases and J shed 6 bases, with 18 bases lying between them. Here the CDR3 DNA reads TGCGCCAGCAGTGATATGCCCAGGGGTCTGAGTCAGCCCCAGCATTTT. Translation: CASSDMPRGLSQPQHF.

This clone was observed once. In DNA form, the CDR3 reads TGCGCCAGCAGCTGGGACAGTCCGAATGAAAAACTGTTTTTT. Residues: CASSWDSPNEKLFF. The chain employs TRBV5-1 and TRBJ1-4; 7 bases fit TRBD1. The germline gives CDR1 SGHRS, CDR2 YFSETQ. The CDR3 runs 14 residues. Trimming took 3 bases from V and 5 from J; bases not matched to a gene: 4.

V and J are TRBV5-6 and TRBJ2-7; 8 nucleotides line up with TRBD2. There are 13 residues in the CDR3. J was trimmed by 6 bases and V by 4 bases; bases with no gene match: 6. CDR1 SGHDT and CDR2 YYEEEE come from the germline V gene. In DNA, the CDR3 is TGTGCCAGCAGCCCCGGGACTAGTCGCGAGCAGTACGTC. It codes for CASSPGTSREQYV.

The genes are TRBV27 and TRBJ1-1; 8 nucleotides align to TRBD1. Unmatched junction bases numbered 9, after V lost 5 bases and J lost 4 bases. Germline CDR1 is MNHEY and CDR2 is SMNVEV (reference sequence). The CDR3 has 15 residues. CDR3 bases: TGTGCCAGCAGTCCTCAGGGGGCTTTGGGCACTGAAGCTTTCTTT. As protein: CASSPQGALGTEAFF.

This clone was recorded once. V usage is TRBV18 and J usage is TRBJ2-7, with D possibly called TRBD1 or TRBD2 (6 bases each). The CDR3 has 16 amino acids. The germline V gene has CDR1 KGHSH and CDR2 LQKENI. Trimming took 0 bases from V and 4 from J, leaving 16 bases between them. Here the CDR3 reads CASSPPIRGREYEQYF. The CDR3 nucleotides are TGTGCCAGCTCACCACCGATACGGGGGCGCGAATACGAGCAGTACTTC.